These T cell receptor beta chains were read from a single sample in a study of cytomegalovirus exposure and HLA in healthy donors. Generated by immunoSEQ multiplex PCR, the TCRdb table keeps only in-frame clones and is missing some. Among over 150,000 clones, about three quarters were seen once, and the ten largest hold 3.7%. Sequenced material: PBMCs. These receptors all stem from a woman aged 55-69 years in good health and CMV-seropositive. The CDR3 runs from the conserved cysteine through the conserved F or W. A D gene is named only where the DNA matches it firmly. Clone size is stated in some rows and not others, as once, few, many or a class when expanded.

TGTGCCAGCCGCACAGGAAAAAGCTCCTACGAGCAGTACTTC | CASRTGKSSYEQYF | TRBJ2-7 | . | TRBV28 | . | 14
TGTGCCAGTAGTCCTTCTACAGGGGATCCGAACACCGGGGAGCTGTTTTTT | CASSPSTGDPNTGELFF | TRBJ2-2 | . | TRBV19 | TRBD1 | 17
TGTGCTAGTGGCTACCCGGACAGGCCCTATGGCTACACCTTC | CASGYPDRPYGYTF | TRBJ1-2 | . | TRBV12-5 | TRBD1 | 14
TGTGCCAGCAGCCCGGGGGAGGGTCGAGAAAAACTGTTTTTT | CASSPGEGREKLFF | TRBJ1-4 | . | TRBV4-2 | . | 14
TGTGCCAGCAGCGTAGTGGGTGACCGGGGCACAGATACGCAGTATTTT | CASSVVGDRGTDTQYF | TRBJ2-3 | . | TRBV9 | . | 16
TGTGCCAGCAGCTTGCTCCAGGGGACAGGGCTCCTCGAGCAGTACTTC | CASSLLQGTGLLEQYF | TRBJ2-7 | . | TRBV7-2 | TRBD1 | 16
TGTGCCAGCAGCGATCAAGGGAGACTGGCTGCTGGCTACACCTTC | CASSDQGRLAAGYTF | TRBJ1-2 | . | TRBV5-5 | . | 15
TGTGCCAGCAGTTCGGGGGGGGCGGGGTTCAATGAGCAGTTCTTC | CASSSGGAGFNEQFF | TRBJ2-1 | once | TRBV28 | TRBD2 | 15
TGTGCCAGCAGCCCCGGACAGGGGGCATATGGCTACACCTTC | CASSPGQGAYGYTF | TRBJ1-2 | . | TRBV5-6 | TRBD1 | 14
TGTGCCAGCAGCCAAGCCACGACTAGCGGGGGACCCAATGAGCAGTTCTTC | CASSQATTSGGPNEQFF | TRBJ2-1 | . | TRBV4-2 | TRBD2 | 17
TGTGCCAGCAGTTTGGGCGGGGCCACTAACTATGGCTACACCTTC | CASSLGGATNYGYTF | TRBJ1-2 | . | TRBV28 | . | 15
TGTGCCAGCAGCGTCGCGCGGGACTACACAGATACGCAGTATTTT | CASSVARDYTDTQYF | TRBJ2-3 | . | TRBV7-9 | TRBD2 | 15
TGCGCCAGCAGCCCAGGGGGGCAGACCTACGAGCAGTACTTC | CASSPGGQTYEQYF | TRBJ2-7 | . | TRBV4-3 | . | 14
TGTGCCAGCCGGAGTGGCGGGGAGCTGTTTTTT | CASRSGGELFF | TRBJ2-2 | . | TRBV25-1 | . | 11
TGCACCAGCAGCCAAGCACGGGGGACTGGGGCAGAAGATACGCAGTATTTT | CTSSQARGTGAEDTQYF | TRBJ2-3 | . | TRBV1 | . | 17
TGTGCCAGTAGACCGGGGAGGGGCCCCTATGGCTACACCTTC | CASRPGRGPYGYTF | TRBJ1-2 | . | TRBV19 | . | 14
TGTGCCAGCAGTGAGACTCAGGGGGCCTACGAGCAGTACTTC | CASSETQGAYEQYF | TRBJ2-7 | . | TRBV6-6 | TRBD1 | 14
TGTGCCAGCGGATCGGACTCCCCCCGGCGGGAGCAGTTCTTC | CASGSDSPRREQFF | TRBJ2-1 | once | TRBV9 | . | 14
TGTGCCTGGAGTGTTTGGGACAGGGGAGTCTATGGCTACACCTTC | CAWSVWDRGVYGYTF | TRBJ1-2 | . | TRBV30 | TRBD1 | 15
TGTGCCAGCAGCACACGACAGGGGGCCGGGGCCAACGTCCTGACTTTC | CASSTRQGAGANVLTF | TRBJ2-6 | . | TRBV7-3 | TRBD1 | 16
TGTGCCACCGTGGGACAGGAAAACACTGAAGCTTTCTTT | CATVGQENTEAFF | TRBJ1-1 | . | TRBV10-3 | TRBD1 | 13
TGTGCCAGCAGCGTCGATCGTACTAGCGGGGGGGTCAATGAGCAGTTCTTC | CASSVDRTSGGVNEQFF | TRBJ2-1 | few | TRBV9 | TRBD2 | 17
TGTGCCAGCAGTCCGGACAGGGGCGGGGAGACCCAGTACTTC | CASSPDRGGETQYF | TRBJ2-5 | . | TRBV28 | TRBD1 | 14
TGTGCCAGCAGCTCCGAGGGAGGGCAGGCCCCTGAAGCTTTCTTT | CASSSEGGQAPEAFF | TRBJ1-1 | . | TRBV5-4 | . | 15
TGCAGCGCCTACGGACTCACCGGGGAGCTGTTTTTT | CSAYGLTGELFF | TRBJ2-2 | once | TRBV29-1 | . | 12
TGTGCCAGTAGTATGATACAGGGGGCTGGCAATCAGCCCCAGCATTTT | CASSMIQGAGNQPQHF | TRBJ1-5 | . | TRBV19 | TRBD1 | 16
TGTGCCAGCTCCGGGACTCCAAACTACAATGAGCAGTTCTTC | CASSGTPNYNEQFF | TRBJ2-1 | . | TRBV18 | . | 14
TGTGCCAGCAGCTTAGAGGGTAGGGCCCTAAGCGCGGGCTCACCCCTCCACTTT | CASSLEGRALSAGSPLHF | TRBJ1-6 | . | TRBV11-1 | . | 18